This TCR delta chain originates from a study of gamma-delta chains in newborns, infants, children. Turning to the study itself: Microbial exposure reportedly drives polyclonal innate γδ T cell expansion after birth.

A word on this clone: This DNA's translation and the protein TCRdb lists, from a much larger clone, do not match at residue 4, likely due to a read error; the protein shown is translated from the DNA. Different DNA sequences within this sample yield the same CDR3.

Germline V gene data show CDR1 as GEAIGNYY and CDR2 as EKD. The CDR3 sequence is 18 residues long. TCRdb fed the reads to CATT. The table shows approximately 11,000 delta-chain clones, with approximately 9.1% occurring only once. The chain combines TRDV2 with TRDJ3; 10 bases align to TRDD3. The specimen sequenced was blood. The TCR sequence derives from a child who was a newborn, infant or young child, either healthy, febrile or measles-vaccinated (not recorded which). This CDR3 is CACGTGGYGSWDTRQMFF. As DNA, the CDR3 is TGTGCCTGTGGCACCGGGGGATACGGGTCCTGGGACACCCGACAGATGTTTTTC.